This T cell receptor (beta chain) was recovered during a study of blood T cell repertoires in COVID-19. Sequencing was performed with immunoSEQ multiplex PCR; in TCRdb, only in-frame clones are kept and a portion is missing. The top ten clones hold about 1.8% of a sample with about 400,000 clones, nearly 90% of them seen once. The age range of participants was about 18 to 100 years, with residence in under 25 US areas. The CDR3 is made up of 13 amino acids. V gave up 5 bases and J gave up 3 bases, with 12 bases separating them. Germline V lookup: CDR1 SGDLS, CDR2 YYNGEE. The chain is built from TRBV9 and TRBJ2-7; D may be TRBD2 (5 bases). Sequenced: PBMCs or T cells enriched from blood (not recorded which). This sequence originates from a woman aged 25 to 39 who had recovered from COVID-19. In nucleotides, the CDR3 is TGTGCCAGCAGTTTCGGGATCCACTACGAGCAGTACTTC. This sequence encodes CASSFGIHYEQYF.